A selection of T cell receptor beta chains follows, all from one sample in a study of beta chain features in type 1 diabetes. Assay used: immunoSEQ multiplex PCR; TCRdb lists only in-frame clones, some missing. The repertoire has 900,000 or so clones, under 20% of them found once; the top ten carry around 0.02%. The specimen sequenced was naive CD4+ T cells from blood. Receptors originate from a woman between 18 and 29 years old in good health. Both conserved end residues are part of each CDR3. The D gene is left open where the match is weak. The size of a clone is reported for some rows only, either as once, few or many, or as a class for expanded clones.

J: TRBJ2-3; V: TRBV19; size: .; D: TRBD1; DNA: TGTGCCAGTAGCCGTTTGGGACAGCTGGGCTCTAGCACAGATACGCAGTATTTT; CDR3: CASSRLGQLGSSTDTQYF
J: TRBJ2-7; V: TRBV18; size: .; D: .; DNA: TGTGCCAGCTCACCACTCCCGCAAAGCTCCTACGAGCAGTACTTC; CDR3: CASSPLPQSSYEQYF
J: TRBJ1-1; V: TRBV20-1; size: once; D: .; DNA: TGCAGTGCCACAGGGAACACTGAAGCTTTCTTT; CDR3: CSATGNTEAFF
J: TRBJ2-3; V: TRBV18; size: few; D: TRBD2; DNA: TGTGCCAGCTCACGGGACTACACAGATACGCAGTATTTT; CDR3: CASSRDYTDTQYF
J: TRBJ1-5; V: TRBV28; size: .; D: .; DNA: TGTGCCAGCAGACTCAGGCGTAGCAATCAGCCCCAGCATTTT; CDR3: CASRLRRSNQPQHF
J: TRBJ2-1; V: TRBV7-3; size: .; D: .; DNA: TGTGCCAGCAGCTTATTCTCCGGCTCCTACAATGAGCAGTTCTTC; CDR3: CASSLFSGSYNEQFF
J: TRBJ1-1; V: TRBV18; size: .; D: .; DNA: TGTGCCACCTTATCTAGTCCGAACACTGAAGCTTTCTTT; CDR3: CATLSSPNTEAFF
J: TRBJ2-1; V: TRBV11-3; size: .; D: TRBD1; DNA: TGTGCCAGCAGCATAGGACAGGTTCATGAGCAGTTCTTC; CDR3: CASSIGQVHEQFF
J: TRBJ1-2; V: TRBV5-4; size: few; D: .; DNA: TGTGCCAGCAGCTTGGCGCGGGGAGATGGCTACACCTTC; CDR3: CASSLARGDGYTF
J: TRBJ2-7; V: TRBV6-6; size: .; D: .; DNA: TGTGCCAGCACCGAAGGGTTGGGACTCTTCGAGCAGTACTTC; CDR3: CASTEGLGLFEQYF
J: TRBJ2-5; V: TRBV7-9; size: few; D: .; DNA: TGTGCCAGCAGCCTCCGGAACCACCAAGAGACCCAGTACTTC; CDR3: CASSLRNHQETQYF
J: TRBJ2-1; V: TRBV28; size: .; D: .; DNA: TGTGCCAGCAGTTTAGGGGGGGCTAACTACAATGAGCAGTTCTTC; CDR3: CASSLGGANYNEQFF
J: TRBJ1-5; V: TRBV5-6; size: few; D: TRBD1; DNA: TGTGCCAGCAGCTTCCAGGGGGGCAGCAATCAGCCCCAGCATTTT; CDR3: CASSFQGGSNQPQHF
J: TRBJ2-3; V: TRBV5-1; size: few; D: .; DNA: TGCGCCAGCAGCCAACAGACCACAGATACGCAGTATTTT; CDR3: CASSQQTTDTQYF
J: TRBJ2-7; V: TRBV5-4; size: .; D: TRBD2; DNA: TGTGCCAGCAGCTTGGGCGGGAGGACAGACGAGCAGTACTTC; CDR3: CASSLGGRTDEQYF
J: TRBJ1-4; V: TRBV6-5; size: few; D: .; DNA: TGTGCCAGCAAAGACAGTATTCGTGAAAAACTGTTTTTT; CDR3: CASKDSIREKLFF
J: TRBJ2-7; V: TRBV18; size: .; D: .; DNA: TGTGCCAGCTCACCACCCAGTTTAGCCTACGAGCAGTACTTC; CDR3: CASSPPSLAYEQYF
J: TRBJ2-3; V: TRBV6-1; size: few; D: .; DNA: TGTGCCAGCTGTGACAGCGGCACAGATACGCAGTATTTT; CDR3: CASCDSGTDTQYF
J: TRBJ2-7; V: TRBV7-9; size: .; D: .; DNA: TGTGCCAGCAGCTCGGTTAGCGCTCAAGGGGAGCAGTACTTT; CDR3: CASSSVSAQGEQYF
J: TRBJ2-2; V: TRBV29-1; size: .; D: .; DNA: TGCAGCGTTGCGCTTCTAGGGTACACCGGGGAGCTGTTTTTT; CDR3: CSVALLGYTGELFF
J: TRBJ2-6; V: TRBV5-1; size: .; D: .; DNA: TGCGCCAGCAGCCCCCCGGTCCTCTCTGGGGCCAACGTCCTGACTTTC; CDR3: CASSPPVLSGANVLTF
J: TRBJ2-1; V: TRBV4-2; size: .; D: .; DNA: TGTGCCAGCAGCCAAGATGGGGATGAGCAGTTCTTC; CDR3: CASSQDGDEQFF
J: TRBJ2-7; V: TRBV2; size: .; D: TRBD1; DNA: TGTGCCAGCACCGACAGGGGCCTCTCCTACGAGCAGTACTTC; CDR3: CASTDRGLSYEQYF
J: TRBJ2-3; V: TRBV5-4; size: few; D: .; DNA: TGTGCCAGCAGCTTGGAGGCGGGGCGCACAGATACGCAGTATTTT; CDR3: CASSLEAGRTDTQYF
J: TRBJ2-1; V: TRBV18; size: .; D: .; DNA: TGTGCCAGCTCACCAACTGGCCGGAATGAGCAGTTCTTC; CDR3: CASSPTGRNEQFF